This TCR beta chain was recorded in a study of T cell repertoires in cytomegalovirus infection. Study-wide background: It was recently identified HLA-C-restricted and well-studied HLA-B-restricted CMV epitopes that the study used.

MiXCR, run by TCRdb on the reads, gives a single entry per CDR3 protein. The sample consists of fewer than 950,000 distinct CDR3 sequences, around a third of them appearing once. This clonotype was detected only a few times. The antigen is not known. The germline gives CDR1 MNHEY, CDR2 SMNVEV (reference sequence). CDR3 length: 13 amino acids. Trimming stripped 8 bases from V and 1 base from J, with 11 bases between. The origin of this receptor is a human donor in good health (CMV status not recorded). Some clones in this sample may be carry-over from other donors' samples. The chain employs TRBV27 and TRBJ1-1; weak D call: TRBD1 (6 bases). This specimen was cultured CD8+ T cells from PBMCs, taken from culture after CMV antigen stimulation. CDR3 nucleotides: TGTGCCAGCCAGGGGCTACCGAACACTGAAGCTTTCTTT. Encoded protein: CASQGLPNTEAFF.